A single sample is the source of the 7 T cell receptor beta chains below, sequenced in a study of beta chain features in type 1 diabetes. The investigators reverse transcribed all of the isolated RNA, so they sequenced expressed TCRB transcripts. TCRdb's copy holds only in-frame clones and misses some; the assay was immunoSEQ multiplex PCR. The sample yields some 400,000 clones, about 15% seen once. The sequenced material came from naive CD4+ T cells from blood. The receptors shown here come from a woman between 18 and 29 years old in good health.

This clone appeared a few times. CDR3 sequence: CASGSGPNYGYTF. In DNA form, the CDR3 reads TGTGCCAGCGGCTCAGGGCCTAACTATGGCTACACCTTC. V gene TRBV2 combines with J gene TRBJ1-2; a weak D match, TRBD1 (5 bases). This CDR3 has 13 residues. CDR1 and CDR2 (germline): SNHLY, FYNNEI. V lost 8 bases and J 0 bases, leaving 10 bases between the germline ends.

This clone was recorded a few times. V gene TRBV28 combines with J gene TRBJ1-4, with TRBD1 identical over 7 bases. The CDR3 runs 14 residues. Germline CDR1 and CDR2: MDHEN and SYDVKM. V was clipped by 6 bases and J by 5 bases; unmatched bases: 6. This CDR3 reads CASRTTGLNEKLFF. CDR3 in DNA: TGTGCCAGCAGGACGACAGGGTTGAATGAAAAACTGTTTTTT.

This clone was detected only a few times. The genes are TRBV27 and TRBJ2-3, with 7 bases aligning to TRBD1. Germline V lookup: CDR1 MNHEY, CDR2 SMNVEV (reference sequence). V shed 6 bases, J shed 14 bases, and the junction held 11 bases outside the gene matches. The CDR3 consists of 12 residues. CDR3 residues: CASRDRFGRLYF. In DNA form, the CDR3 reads TGTGCCAGCAGGGACAGGTTCGGTCGGCTGTATTTT.

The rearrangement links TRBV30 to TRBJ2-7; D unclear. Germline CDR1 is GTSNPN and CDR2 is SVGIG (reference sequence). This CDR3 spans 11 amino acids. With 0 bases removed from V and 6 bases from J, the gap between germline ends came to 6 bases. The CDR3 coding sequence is TGTGCCTGGAGTGTGGCCTCCGAGCAGTACTTC. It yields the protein CAWSVASEQYF.

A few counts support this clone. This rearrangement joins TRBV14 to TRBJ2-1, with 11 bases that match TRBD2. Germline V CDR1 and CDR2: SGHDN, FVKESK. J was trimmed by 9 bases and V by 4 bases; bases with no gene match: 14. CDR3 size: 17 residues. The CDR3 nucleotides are TGTGCCAGCAGCCCCCGTTGGATAGCGGGAGGGTCTGGTGAGCAGTTCTTC. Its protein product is CASSPRWIAGGSGEQFF.

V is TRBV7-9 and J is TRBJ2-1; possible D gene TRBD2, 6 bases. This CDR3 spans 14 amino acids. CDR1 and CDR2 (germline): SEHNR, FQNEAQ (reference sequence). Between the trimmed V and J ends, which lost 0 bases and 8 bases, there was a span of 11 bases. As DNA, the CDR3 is TGTGCCAGCAGCTTAGCGCACGGGAGCGATGAGCAGTTCTTC. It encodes CASSLAHGSDEQFF.

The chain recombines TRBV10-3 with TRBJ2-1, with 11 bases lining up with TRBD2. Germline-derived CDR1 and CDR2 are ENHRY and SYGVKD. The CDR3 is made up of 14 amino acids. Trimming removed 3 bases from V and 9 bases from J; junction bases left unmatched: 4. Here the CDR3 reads CAISELAGVTEQFF. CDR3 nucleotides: TGTGCCATCAGTGAACTAGCGGGAGTTACTGAGCAGTTCTTC.